The 11 T cell receptor beta chains below all came from one sample that was sequenced in a study of cytomegalovirus exposure and HLA in healthy donors. Libraries were prepared by immunoSEQ multiplex PCR; TCRdb keeps only in-frame clonotypes and omits some of them. The sample yields 70,000 or so clones, about 95% seen once. The sequencing input was PBMCs. The receptors originated from a woman between 18 and 30 years old in good health and CMV-seronegative.

CDR3 loop: CASSTTGGVTEAFF. The CDR3 DNA reads as TGTGCCAGCAGCACGACAGGGGGCGTCACTGAAGCTTTCTTT. The chain uses TRBV7-9 and TRBJ1-1; TRBD1 matches 10 bases. Germline V lookup: CDR1 SEHNR, CDR2 FQNEAQ (reference sequence). The V gene end was trimmed by 5 bases and the J gene end by 4 bases; junction bases not matched to a gene: 4. The CDR3 has 14 amino acids.

V and J are TRBV4-1 and TRBJ2-3; unclear D gene. The germline V and J ends were trimmed by 3 bases and 6 bases, with 7 bases remaining between them. There are 12 residues in the CDR3. CDR1 is MGHRA, CDR2 YSYEKL, per germline. DNA of the CDR3: TGCGCCAGCAGCCAGCACTTCGATACGCAGTATTTT. Translation: CASSQHFDTQYF.

The CDR3 protein is CASSHGGTGRPSSYNEQFF. The CDR3 bases are TGTGCCAGCAGCCATGGCGGGACAGGGAGACCCAGCTCCTACAATGAGCAGTTCTTC. The V gene is TRBV14, the J gene TRBJ2-1, with 9 bases aligning to TRBD1. V dropped 3 bases and J dropped 0; count of bases not matched to a gene: 12. The CDR3 has 19 amino acids. CDR1 and CDR2 (germline): SGHDN, FVKESK.

This sequence joins TRBV29-1 and TRBJ1-4; TRBD1 agrees at 8 bases. The CDR3 runs to 13 residues. V dropped 7 bases and J dropped 5; count of bases not matched to a gene: 6. CDR1 SQVTM and CDR2 ANQGSEA come from the germline V gene. CDR3 protein: CSAQGQENEKLFF. CDR3 nucleotides: TGCAGCGCCCAGGGACAGGAGAATGAAAAACTGTTTTTT.

The chain recombines TRBV18 with TRBJ2-1; 7 bases align to TRBD2. CDR1 and CDR2 (germline): KGHSH, LQKENI. With V trimmed by 3 bases and J by 7 bases, 6 bases remained unmatched. The CDR3 runs to 14 residues. CDR3 bases: TGTGCCAGCTCACCGTCGGCGGGAGTAAATGAGCAGTTCTTC. It translates to CASSPSAGVNEQFF.

This chain connects TRBV27 to TRBJ2-7, with 10 nucleotides matching TRBD1. The CDR3 has 15 residues. Trimming took 1 base from V and 2 from J; bases not matched to a gene: 2. Germline lookup yields CDR1 MNHEY and CDR2 SMNVEV (reference sequence). The CDR3 sequence is CASSLFGQGAYEQYF. The CDR3 DNA reads TGTGCCAGCAGTTTATTCGGACAGGGGGCCTACGAGCAGTACTTC.

J is TRBJ2-1 and V is TRBV19; 8 nucleotides match TRBD1. CDR1 and CDR2 from the germline V gene are LNHDA and SQIVND (reference sequence). J was trimmed by 7 bases and V by 8 bases; bases with no gene match: 7. CDR3 size: 13 residues. CDR3: CASAPTGGNEQFF. CDR3 DNA sequence: TGTGCCAGTGCACCCACAGGGGGGAATGAGCAGTTCTTC.

This clone was detected only once. V is TRBV7-9 and J is TRBJ2-7; no definite D call. The V and J ends lost 5 bases and 1 base respectively, with 15 bases between them. The CDR3 length is 15 residues. Germline V CDR1 and CDR2: SEHNR, FQNEAQ (reference sequence). The CDR3 DNA is TGTGCCAGCAGCCATTTCCCACTCCGATCCTACGAGCAGTACTTC. It yields the protein CASSHFPLRSYEQYF.

This chain connects TRBV5-6 to TRBJ2-7, with D possibly being TRBD2 (7 bases). Germline V gene data show CDR1 as SGHDT and CDR2 as YYEEEE. This CDR3 is 12 amino acids long. V lost 3 bases and J 12 bases, leaving 16 bases between the germline ends. The CDR3 region has the DNA TGTGCCAGCAGCTCGGGGGGCCTAGACGTGTACTTC. Amino acids: CASSSGGLDVYF.

The chain joins TRBV11-2 to TRBJ1-2, with 11 bases that match TRBD1. Germline values: CDR1 SGHAT, CDR2 FQNNGV. V lost 5 bases to trimming and J lost 2 bases; unmatched junction nucleotides: 7. The CDR3 totals 16 residues. In nucleotides, the CDR3 is TGTGCCAGCAGCCAACACGGGACAGGGGGGAACTATGGCTACACCTTC. The encoded protein is CASSQHGTGGNYGYTF.

The CDR3 sequence is CASSLDPSGRLGLYNEQFF. The CDR3 bases are TGTGCCAGCAGCTTAGACCCTAGCGGGAGGTTGGGGTTGTACAATGAGCAGTTCTTC. The chain links TRBV7-9 to TRBJ2-1, with 11 bases fitting TRBD2. In germline, CDR1 is SEHNR, CDR2 FQNEAQ (reference sequence). V was pared by 1 base and J by 4 bases, with 12 bases of the junction left unmatched. This CDR3 has 19 amino acids.